A selection of T cell receptor beta chains follows, all from one sample in a study of control samples from healthy donors and cancer patients. Clones were sequenced by immunoSEQ multiplex PCR, and TCRdb holds only the in-frame ones, with some missing. The data show about 96,000 clones, more than 85% seen once. The sample comprised blood. The receptors here all came from a man aged 18-30 years in good health. The CDR3 runs from the conserved cysteine through the conserved F or W. The order of the fields is clone size, V gene, J gene, D gene, CDR3 DNA, CDR3 protein. D genes are given only for firm matches. Rows give clone size only sometimes, using once, few, many, or a class for an expanded clone.

-,TRBV20-1,TRBJ2-7,-,TGCAGTGCTAGTCCCCTATTCTACGAGCAGTACTTC,CSASPLFYEQYF
-,TRBV19,TRBJ1-5,-,TGTGCCAGTAGTGATACCTTGGCCCCGAATCAGCCCCAGCATTTT,CASSDTLAPNQPQHF
-,TRBV15,TRBJ1-2,-,TGTGCCACCAGCAGAGATCCCGGGACGTTAGATGGCTACACCTTC,CATSRDPGTLDGYTF
once,TRBV7-9,TRBJ2-1,-,TGTGCCAGCAGCTTGCGGAATGAGCAGTTCTTC,CASSLRNEQFF
-,TRBV18,TRBJ1-6,-,TGTGCCAGCTCACCACGGACCGTTGACGGTAGTTCACCCCTCCACTTT,CASSPRTVDGSSPLHF
-,TRBV25-1,TRBJ2-5,-,TGTGCCAGCAGTGACCCCGGCGAAGGGGGGAGGGAGACCCAGTACTTC,CASSDPGEGGRETQYF
-,TRBV6-6,TRBJ2-3,TRBD2,TGTGCCAGCAGTTACGCGGGGGGTACAGATACGCAGTATTTT,CASSYAGGTDTQYF
-,TRBV2,TRBJ1-2,-,TGTGCCAGCAGTGGGAGGGGACACCCTCGGGGCTATGGCTACACCTTC,CASSGRGHPRGYGYTF
-,TRBV7-8,TRBJ1-3,-,TGTGCCAGCAGCTCTGGAAACACCATATATTTT,CASSSGNTIYF
-,TRBV30,TRBJ2-1,-,TGTGCCTGGAGTGTCGCGGCATACAATGAGCAGTTCTTC,CAWSVAAYNEQFF
-,TRBV24-1,TRBJ1-5,-,TGTGCCACCAGTGATCTGAGGGTGGATCAGCCCCAGCATTTT,CATSDLRVDQPQHF